This TCR beta chain was found in a study of shared clonotypes between healthy human individuals. This table comes from immunoSEQ multiplex PCR, and its TCRdb copy is limited to in-frame clones, with some not included. The sample has about 980,000 clones, around three quarters seen once. V dropped 6 bases and J dropped 3; count of bases not matched to a gene: 7. The CDR3 spans 14 residues. Per the germline V gene, CDR1 is MNHEY and CDR2 is SVGAGI. Points on this clone: Its target is unknown.

General study points: Unshared clonotypes carried lower generation probabilities than those common to all four donors.

The receptor was isolated from a young man in good health. Material: memory CD4+ T cells sorted from blood. The subset: CD45RA-negative fraction. The chain has TRBV6-5 and TRBJ2-7; the match to TRBD1 covers 8 bases. In nucleotides, the CDR3 is TGTGCCAGCAGAGACAGGGGTCGGGACTACGAGCAGTACTTC. This codes for CASRDRGRDYEQYF.